This TCR beta chain was captured by sequencing in a study of shared clonotypes between healthy human individuals. CDR1 is LGHNA, CDR2 YSLEER, per germline. The CDR3 is 17 residues long. Trimming stripped 0 bases from V and 2 bases from J, with 16 bases between. Clones were read by immunoSEQ multiplex PCR, and TCRdb kept only the in-frame ones, dropping some. Here the sample spans approximately 2,000,000 clones, around 93% being singletons. The naive CD8 fraction comprised CD45RO-negative cells positively selected for CCR7 and excluded terminally differentiated effector memory CD45RA+ cells. Each sample came from a Caucasian adult donor living in Nashville, Tennessee.

The chain combines TRBV4-3 with TRBJ1-2; D gene unclear. Sequenced sample: naive CD8+ T cells from PBMCs. The sequence derives from a man between 18 and 29 years old in good health. Some clones in this sample may be carry-over from other donors' samples. CDR3 DNA: TGCGCCAGCAGCCAAGATTCCCCCCACGGGGAGAACTATGGCTACACCTTC. Translation: CASSQDSPHGENYGYTF.